Listed below are T cell receptor beta chains from one sample, sequenced in a study of technical replicates of blood from several donors. Sequenced by immunoSEQ multiplex PCR; TCRdb stores in-frame clones only, minus some. Here the sample spans 80,000 to 95,000 clones, around 96% being singletons. The sequencing input was T cells isolated from PBMCs. The origin of the receptors is a human donor in good health. Each CDR3 is given with its conserved first and last residue. The D gene is left open where the match is weak. The size of a clone is reported for some rows only, either as once, few or many, or as a class for expanded clones.

TRBV27,once,TRBJ2-7,TRBD1,CASSPPGQGVKQYF,TGTGCCAGCAGTCCACCGGGACAGGGAGTCAAGCAGTACTTC
TRBV7-9,.,TRBJ1-4,.,CASSLIGGTDEKLFF,TGTGCCAGCAGCCTCATAGGAGGGACGGATGAAAAACTGTTTTTT
TRBV5-5,.,TRBJ2-1,.,CASSFGQSSYNEQFF,TGTGCCAGCAGCTTCGGACAGAGCTCCTACAATGAGCAGTTCTTC
TRBV9,.,TRBJ1-3,.,CASSAFSSSGNTIYF,TGTGCCAGCAGCGCCTTCTCGAGCTCTGGAAACACCATATATTTT
TRBV6-1,.,TRBJ2-7,TRBD1,CASSEWTGYYEQYF,TGTGCCAGCAGTGAGTGGACAGGGTACTACGAGCAGTACTTC
TRBV9,.,TRBJ1-1,.,CASALGQDTEAFF,TGTGCCAGCGCGCTGGGACAAGACACTGAAGCTTTCTTT
TRBV5-4,.,TRBJ2-2,.,CASSLTPWWTGELFF,TGTGCCAGCAGTTTGACACCCTGGTGGACCGGGGAGCTGTTTTTT
TRBV6-1,.,TRBJ2-7,TRBD1,CASSGTGNIYEQYF,TGTGCCAGCAGTGGGACAGGGAATATCTACGAGCAGTACTTC
TRBV19,.,TRBJ1-1,TRBD1,CASSMRGTGWTEAFF,TGTGCCAGTAGTATGCGAGGGACAGGGTGGACTGAAGCTTTCTTT
TRBV7-9,.,TRBJ2-3,TRBD2,CASSSGSFDTQYF,TGTGCCAGCAGTAGCGGGAGTTTCGATACGCAGTATTTT
TRBV12-1,once,TRBJ2-3,.,CASSYDRLAVSTDTQYF,TGTGCCAGCAGCTACGATCGACTAGCAGTTAGCACAGATACGCAGTATTTT
TRBV11-2,.,TRBJ1-4,.,CASSLGFQGLYNEKLFF,TGTGCCAGCAGCTTAGGATTCCAGGGCTTATATAATGAAAAACTGTTTTTT
TRBV29-1,.,TRBJ2-7,TRBD1,CSVGQGRLYEQYF,TGCAGCGTTGGACAGGGACGTCTTTACGAGCAGTACTTC
TRBV5-4,.,TRBJ1-1,.,CASSKTEGTEAFF,TGTGCCAGCAGCAAGACGGAGGGCACTGAAGCTTTCTTT
TRBV11-3,.,TRBJ2-7,.,CASSLGGASYEQYF,TGTGCCAGCAGCTTAGGAGGAGCCTCCTACGAGCAGTACTTC
TRBV11-2,.,TRBJ1-2,TRBD1,CASSPFPGGHGYTF,TGTGCCAGCAGCCCGTTTCCAGGGGGCCATGGCTACACCTTC
TRBV19,.,TRBJ2-2,.,CASSIGRNTGELFF,TGTGCCAGTAGTATTGGGCGGAACACCGGGGAGCTGTTTTTT
TRBV5-5,.,TRBJ1-1,.,CASSLNQVSEAFF,TGTGCCAGCAGCTTGAACCAGGTATCTGAAGCTTTCTTT
TRBV6-4,.,TRBJ2-3,.,CASSDEGATDTQYF,TGTGCCAGCAGTGATGAGGGAGCTACAGATACGCAGTATTTT
TRBV13,.,TRBJ2-7,.,CASSWDGGEQYF,TGTGCCAGCAGCTGGGACGGGGGTGAGCAGTACTTC
TRBV29-1,.,TRBJ2-5,.,CSVERRELLETQYF,TGCAGCGTTGAGCGACGGGAGCTATTAGAGACCCAGTACTTC
TRBV6-6,.,TRBJ1-2,TRBD1,CASSYSMSGGLYGYTF,TGTGCCAGCAGTTACTCGATGTCAGGGGGCCTCTATGGCTACACCTTC
TRBV9,few,TRBJ1-2,.,CASSAMDSGYGYTF,TGTGCCAGCAGCGCCATGGACAGCGGCTATGGCTACACCTTC
TRBV9,.,TRBJ2-7,TRBD2,CASSVGVAGSYEQYF,TGTGCCAGCAGCGTAGGAGTAGCGGGCTCCTACGAGCAGTACTTC
TRBV7-9,once,TRBJ2-7,TRBD2,CASSGPRLAGNYEQYF,TGTGCCAGCAGCGGTCCGAGACTAGCGGGGAACTACGAGCAGTACTTC
TRBV25-1,.,TRBJ1-2,.,CASSASPGTSYGYTF,TGTGCCAGCAGTGCCTCCCCCGGGACAAGCTATGGCTACACCTTC
TRBV30,once,TRBJ1-5,.,CAWSEQAGGNQPQHF,TGTGCCTGGAGTGAGCAGGCAGGGGGCAATCAGCCCCAGCATTTT
TRBV9,.,TRBJ2-7,TRBD2,CASSFSGRSSYEQYF,TGTGCCAGCAGCTTTAGCGGGAGGAGCTCCTACGAGCAGTACTTC
TRBV9,once,TRBJ2-2,.,CASRQGDTGELFF,TGTGCCAGCAGACAGGGAGACACCGGGGAGCTGTTTTTT
TRBV30,.,TRBJ1-1,.,CAWSAGNTEAFF,TGTGCCTGGAGCGCCGGGAACACTGAAGCTTTCTTT
TRBV15,once,TRBJ2-3,TRBD1,CATSRVSGGSDTQYF,TGTGCCACCAGCAGAGTGTCAGGGGGATCAGATACGCAGTATTTT
TRBV20-1,.,TRBJ1-1,.,CSAVQVYEAFF,TGCAGTGCAGTACAGGTCTATGAAGCTTTCTTT
TRBV5-6,.,TRBJ2-1,.,CASSLDNNEQFF,TGTGCCAGCAGCTTGGATAACAATGAGCAGTTCTTC
TRBV7-7,.,TRBJ2-6,.,CASSPSSGANVLTF,TGTGCCAGCAGCCCGAGCTCTGGGGCCAACGTCCTGACTTTC
TRBV2,.,TRBJ2-3,.,CASSPPGSVDTQYF,TGTGCCAGCAGCCCACCCGGGAGTGTGGATACGCAGTATTTT
TRBV30,.,TRBJ1-2,.,CAWDQGNGYTF,TGTGCCTGGGACCAGGGGAATGGCTACACCTTC
TRBV9,few,TRBJ1-4,.,CASSVMEGEKLFF,TGTGCCAGCAGCGTAATGGAGGGGGAAAAACTGTTTTTT
TRBV27,.,TRBJ2-1,.,CASSLDSQYYNEQFF,TGTGCCAGCAGTCTGGACAGCCAATATTACAATGAGCAGTTCTTC
TRBV7-3,.,TRBJ2-1,.,CASSSLSGRYNEQFF,TGTGCCAGCAGCTCCCTCTCAGGAAGGTACAATGAGCAGTTCTTC
TRBV5-6,.,TRBJ1-2,TRBD1,CASSLEGQGAPYGYTF,TGTGCCAGCAGCTTGGAGGGACAGGGGGCGCCCTATGGCTACACCTTC
TRBV7-9,.,TRBJ1-2,.,CASSLNLGEGYTF,TGTGCCAGCAGCTTAAACCTAGGGGAAGGCTACACCTTC
TRBV28,.,TRBJ2-5,.,CASSLIRTIEETQYF,TGTGCCAGCAGTTTAATCAGGACAATTGAAGAGACCCAGTACTTC
TRBV30,.,TRBJ2-5,.,CAWSVPWRGQETQYF,TGTGCCTGGAGTGTACCGTGGCGGGGCCAAGAGACCCAGTACTTC
TRBV19,once,TRBJ1-1,TRBD1,CASSIVAGGAAFF,TGTGCCAGTAGTATTGTGGCAGGGGGCGCCGCTTTCTTT
TRBV7-6,.,TRBJ2-1,TRBD2,CASRLLAGAHNEQFF,TGTGCCAGCAGATTACTAGCGGGAGCCCATAATGAGCAGTTCTTC
TRBV6-5,.,TRBJ1-2,.,CASSFSGSNGYTF,TGTGCCAGCAGTTTTTCCGGGAGCAATGGCTACACCTTC
TRBV15,once,TRBJ2-7,.,CATSRVDYLSYEQYF,TGTGCCACCAGCAGAGTTGACTATCTCTCCTACGAGCAGTACTTC
TRBV5-1,.,TRBJ2-5,TRBD2,CASSAWTSGSETQYF,TGCGCCAGCAGCGCCTGGACTAGCGGGTCAGAGACCCAGTACTTC
TRBV27,.,TRBJ1-2,.,CASSIRRDYGYTF,TGTGCCAGCAGTATCCGACGGGACTATGGCTACACCTTC
TRBV9,.,TRBJ2-1,TRBD2,CASSISGRAYNEQFF,TGTGCCAGCAGCATAAGCGGGAGGGCCTACAATGAGCAGTTCTTC
TRBV10-1,.,TRBJ2-3,.,CASSVGGTQYF,TGCGCCAGCAGTGTTGGAGGTACGCAGTATTTT
TRBV5-4,once,TRBJ1-1,TRBD1,CASNKMTGSHTEAFF,TGTGCCAGCAATAAAATGACAGGGTCGCACACTGAAGCTTTCTTT
TRBV19,.,TRBJ1-3,TRBD1,CAARDRVSLNTIYF,TGTGCCGCCCGGGACAGGGTGTCCCTAAACACCATATATTTT
TRBV27,.,TRBJ2-3,.,CASKNQRRWGTDTQYF,TGTGCCAGCAAGAATCAGCGGAGGTGGGGCACAGATACGCAGTATTTT